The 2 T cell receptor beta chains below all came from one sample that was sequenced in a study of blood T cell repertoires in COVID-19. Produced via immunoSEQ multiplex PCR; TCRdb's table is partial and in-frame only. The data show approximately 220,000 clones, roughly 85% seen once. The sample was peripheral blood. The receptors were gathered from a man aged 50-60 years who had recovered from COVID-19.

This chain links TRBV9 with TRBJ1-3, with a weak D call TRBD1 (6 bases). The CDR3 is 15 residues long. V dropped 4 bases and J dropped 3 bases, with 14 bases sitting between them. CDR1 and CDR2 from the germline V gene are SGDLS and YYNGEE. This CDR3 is CASSPLVGGGNTIYF. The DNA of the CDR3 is TGTGCCAGCAGCCCCCTCGTAGGGGGTGGAAACACCATATATTTT. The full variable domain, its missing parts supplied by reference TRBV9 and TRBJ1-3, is DSGVTQTPKHLITATGQRVTLRCSPRSGDLSVYWYQQSLDQGLQFLIQYYNGEERAKGNILERFSAQQFPDLHSELNLSSLELGDSALYFCASSPLVGGGNTIYFGEGSWLTVV.

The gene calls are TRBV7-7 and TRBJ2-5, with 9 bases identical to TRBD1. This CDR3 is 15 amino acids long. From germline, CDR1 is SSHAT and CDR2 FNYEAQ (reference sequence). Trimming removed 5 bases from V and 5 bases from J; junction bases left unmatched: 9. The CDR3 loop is CASSQRQGTGETQYF. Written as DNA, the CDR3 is TGTGCCAGCAGCCAGAGACAGGGGACAGGGGAGACCCAGTACTTC. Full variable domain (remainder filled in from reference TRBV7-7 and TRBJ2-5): GAGVSQSPRYKVTKRGQDVTLRCDPISSHATLYWYQQALGQGPEFLTYFNYEAQPDKSGLPSDRFSAERPEGSISTLTIQRTEQRDSAMYRCASSQRQGTGETQYFGPGTRLLVL.